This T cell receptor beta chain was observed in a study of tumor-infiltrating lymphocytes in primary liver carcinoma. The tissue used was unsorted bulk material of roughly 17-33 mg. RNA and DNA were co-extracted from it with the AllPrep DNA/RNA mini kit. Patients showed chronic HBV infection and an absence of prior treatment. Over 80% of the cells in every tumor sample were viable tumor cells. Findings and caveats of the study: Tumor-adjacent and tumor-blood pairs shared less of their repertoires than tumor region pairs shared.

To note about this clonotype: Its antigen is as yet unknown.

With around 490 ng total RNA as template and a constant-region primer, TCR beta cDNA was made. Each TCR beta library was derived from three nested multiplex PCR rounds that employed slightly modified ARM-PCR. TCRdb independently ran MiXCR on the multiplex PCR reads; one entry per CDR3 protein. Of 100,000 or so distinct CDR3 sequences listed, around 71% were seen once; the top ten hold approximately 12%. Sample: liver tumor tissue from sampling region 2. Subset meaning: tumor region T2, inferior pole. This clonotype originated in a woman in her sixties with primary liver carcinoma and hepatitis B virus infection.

In DNA, the CDR3 is TGTGCCAGCAGCCCCCTCCGGGACGCGTTGAGGGCCAATCAGCCCCAGCATTTT. Protein sequence: CASSPLRDALRANQPQHF. This chain uses TRBV28 with TRBJ1-5; TRBD1 is a possible D gene (5 bases). V lost 6 bases to trimming and J lost 3 bases, with 24 bases between them. This CDR3 comprises 18 residues. The V gene's germline CDR1 is MDHEN and CDR2 SYDVKM.